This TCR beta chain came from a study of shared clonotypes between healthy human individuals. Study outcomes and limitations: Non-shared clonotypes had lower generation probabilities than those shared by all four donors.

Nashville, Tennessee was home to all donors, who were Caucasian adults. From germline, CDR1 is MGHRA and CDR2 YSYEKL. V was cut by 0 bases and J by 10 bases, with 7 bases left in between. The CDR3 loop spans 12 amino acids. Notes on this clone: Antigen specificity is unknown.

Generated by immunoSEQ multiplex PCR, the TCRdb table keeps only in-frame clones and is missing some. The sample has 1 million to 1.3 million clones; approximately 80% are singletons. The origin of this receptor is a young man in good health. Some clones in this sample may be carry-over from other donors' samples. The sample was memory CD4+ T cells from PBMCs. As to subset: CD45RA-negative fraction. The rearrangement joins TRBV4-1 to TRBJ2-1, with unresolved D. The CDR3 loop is CASSQEGIEQFF. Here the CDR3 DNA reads TGCGCCAGCAGCCAAGAGGGAATCGAGCAGTTCTTC.